Listed below are T cell receptor beta chains from one sample, sequenced in a study of T-cell reconstitution after alpha-beta-depleted transplantation in children. TCRdb ran MiXCR on the PCR reads and lists one entry per CDR3 protein. Here the sample spans 330,000 or so distinct CDR3 sequences, 10% being singletons. Sequenced here: PBMCs, sampled before TCRalphabeta/CD19-depleted stem cell transplant. All receptors come from a boy in the first two years of life with acute myeloid leukemia, due to receive a stem cell transplant. Each CDR3 is given with its conserved first and last residue. A D gene is named only where the DNA matches it firmly. The size of a clone is reported for some rows only, either as once, few or many, or as a class for expanded clones.

D gene,clone size,J gene,V gene,CDR3 protein,CDR3 DNA
-,-,TRBJ2-7,TRBV4-2,CASSQEGEALSYEQYF,TGTGCCAGCAGCCAAGAGGGGGAGGCCTTGTCCTACGAGCAGTACTTC
TRBD2,many,TRBJ2-7,TRBV5-6,CASRTSALSYEQYF,TGTGCCAGCAGAACTAGCGCCCTTTCCTACGAGCAGTACTTC
-,-,TRBJ2-7,TRBV20-1,CSASPYEQYF,TGCAGTGCTAGTCCCTACGAGCAGTACTTC
TRBD1,many,TRBJ1-4,TRBV6-5,CASSYLGTGAEKLFF,TGTGCCAGCAGTTACCTCGGGACAGGGGCTGAAAAACTGTTTTTT
-,many,TRBJ1-3,TRBV5-1,CASSPGFSSGNTIYF,TGCGCCAGCAGTCCAGGGTTCTCCTCTGGAAACACCATATATTTT
-,many,TRBJ1-6,TRBV7-8,CASSRGQQNSPLHF,TGTGCCAGCAGTCGTGGTCAGCAGAATTCACCCCTCCACTTT
TRBD2,many,TRBJ2-3,TRBV12-3/TRBV12-4,CASSRTSGADTQYF,TGTGCCAGCAGCCGGACTAGCGGGGCAGATACGCAGTATTTT
-,many,TRBJ1-2,TRBV28,CASMTGSFYGYTF,TGTGCCAGCATGACAGGTTCCTTCTATGGCTACACCTTC
TRBD1,many,TRBJ1-4,TRBV6-1,CASKGALTNEKLFF,TGTGCCAGCAAGGGGGCGCTGACTAATGAAAAACTGTTTTTT
-,few,TRBJ2-5,TRBV15,CATSRDNHGLQETQYF,TGTGCCACCAGCAGAGATAACCACGGCCTCCAAGAGACCCAGTACTTC
-,few,TRBJ2-5,TRBV7-8,CASSLPPGGQLYQETQYF,TGTGCCAGCAGCTTACCCCCCGGGGGACAGTTGTACCAAGAGACCCAGTACTTC
-,many,TRBJ1-5,TRBV7-2,CASSLRAEYSNQPQHF,TGTGCCAGCAGCTTACGGGCAGAGTATAGCAATCAGCCCCAGCATTTT
TRBD2,-,TRBJ2-3,TRBV20-1,CSARNASGGIDTQYF,TGCAGTGCTAGAAACGCTAGCGGGGGCATAGATACGCAGTATTTT
TRBD2,many,TRBJ2-5,TRBV12-3/TRBV12-4,CASSQGLAGYWTQYF,TGTGCCAGCAGTCAGGGACTAGCGGGATATTGGACCCAGTACTTC
-,many,TRBJ2-5,TRBV3-1,CASSQGQLAGETQYF,TGTGCCAGCAGCCAAGGACAACTAGCAGGAGAGACCCAGTACTTC
-,many,TRBJ2-1,TRBV10-2,CASSVLTAYNEQFF,TGCGCCAGCAGTGTACTGACCGCGTACAATGAGCAGTTCTTC
TRBD1,-,TRBJ2-5,TRBV4-1,CASSQDPGTGWRETQYF,TGCGCCAGCAGCCAAGACCCAGGGACAGGGTGGAGAGAGACCCAGTACTTC
TRBD2,many,TRBJ2-7,TRBV7-2,CASRDPSGRYEQYF,TGTGCCAGCAGGGACCCTAGCGGTCGCTACGAGCAGTACTTC
-,many,TRBJ2-1,TRBV12-3/TRBV12-4,CASRDGHGETYNEQFF,TGTGCCAGCAGGGACGGACATGGCGAAACCTACAATGAGCAGTTCTTC
TRBD1,many,TRBJ2-1,TRBV10-3,CAISPRSGGYNEQFF,TGTGCCATCAGTCCCCGGTCAGGGGGTTACAATGAGCAGTTCTTC
TRBD1,many,TRBJ1-4,TRBV28,CASSYGTGTEKLFF,TGTGCCAGCAGTTATGGGACAGGAACGGAAAAACTGTTTTTT
TRBD2,few,TRBJ2-7,TRBV5-1,CASSRNPTSLTNEQYF,TGCGCCAGCAGCCGTAACCCGACTAGCCTAACCAACGAGCAGTACTTC
TRBD1,-,TRBJ2-7,TRBV24-1,CATSDSGQSEQYF,TGTGCCACCAGTGATTCGGGACAGTCCGAGCAGTACTTC
TRBD2,few,TRBJ2-1,TRBV20-1,CSARLSRSYAGGVNEQFF,TGCAGTGCTAGACTCTCCCGCTCTTACGCGGGAGGGGTCAATGAGCAGTTCTTC
-,-,TRBJ2-1,TRBV10-3,CAIRQGPNNEQFF,TGTGCCATCAGACAGGGCCCGAACAATGAGCAGTTCTTC
TRBD2,many,TRBJ2-3,TRBV3-1,CASSQLGGSGGKGTDTQYF,TGTGCCAGCAGCCAACTCGGTGGTAGCGGGGGAAAGGGCACAGATACGCAGTATTTT
-,-,TRBJ2-7,TRBV28,CASTLRGGLSSYEQYF,TGTGCCAGCACCCTCAGAGGGGGTTTGAGCTCCTACGAGCAGTACTTC
-,many,TRBJ1-1,TRBV10-3,CAISVGGVTTEAFF,TGTGCCATCAGTGTCGGGGGGGTGACCACTGAAGCTTTCTTT
TRBD2,few,TRBJ2-3,TRBV7-3,CASSYSGEKTDTQYF,TGTGCCAGCAGTTATAGCGGGGAAAAAACAGATACGCAGTATTTT
-,many,TRBJ2-1,TRBV7-9,CASSSSGHNEQFF,TGTGCCAGCAGTTCCTCAGGTCACAATGAGCAGTTCTTC
-,-,TRBJ1-3,TRBV9,CASSVDGGSGNTIYF,TGTGCCAGCAGCGTAGATGGGGGCTCTGGAAACACCATATATTTT
-,-,TRBJ1-5,TRBV28,CASRKRAYNQPQHF,TGTGCCAGCAGGAAACGGGCCTACAATCAGCCCCAGCATTTT
TRBD1,many,TRBJ2-7,TRBV28,CASNRGTYEQYF,TGTGCCAGCAACAGGGGGACCTACGAGCAGTACTTC
-,many,TRBJ1-5,TRBV15,CATSRDGLLTSNQPQHF,TGTGCCACCAGCAGGGACGGACTTTTGACTAGCAATCAGCCCCAGCATTTT
-,few,TRBJ1-3,TRBV5-8,CASSDAADTIYF,TGTGCCAGCAGCGACGCGGCGGACACCATATATTTT
-,-,TRBJ2-7,TRBV4-2,CASSLGLLDEQYF,TGTGCCAGCAGCCTTGGGCTCCTCGACGAGCAGTACTTC
-,many,TRBJ2-1,TRBV20-1,CSARAAGRLHNEQFF,TGCAGTGCTAGAGCCGCAGGCCGCTTGCACAATGAGCAGTTCTTC
-,many,TRBJ2-5,TRBV20-1,CSPKVPGETQYF,TGCAGTCCCAAGGTTCCGGGAGAGACCCAGTACTTC
-,many,TRBJ1-2,TRBV29-1,CSVEEEGLHGYTF,TGCAGCGTTGAAGAGGAGGGTCTGCATGGCTACACCTTC
-,many,TRBJ2-1,TRBV3-1,CASSPTGNNEQFF,TGTGCCAGCAGCCCGACGGGGAACAATGAGCAGTTCTTC
TRBD2,few,TRBJ2-7,TRBV20-1,CSARSGTSATYEQYF,TGCAGTGCTAGATCCGGGACTAGCGCGACCTACGAGCAGTACTTC
TRBD1,many,TRBJ1-5,TRBV6-1,CASSEAGTGQPQHF,TGTGCCAGCAGTGAAGCAGGGACAGGCCAGCCCCAGCATTTT
-,many,TRBJ2-7,TRBV7-8,CASSLATASYEQYF,TGTGCCAGCAGCTTAGCGACGGCGAGCTACGAGCAGTACTTC
-,many,TRBJ2-7,TRBV7-7,CASSLAAGSSYEQYF,TGTGCCAGCAGCTTAGCGGCCGGGAGCTCCTACGAGCAGTACTTC
TRBD1,many,TRBJ2-7,TRBV28,CASSSPRDRGTYEQYF,TGTGCCAGCAGTTCGCCCCGGGACAGGGGAACCTACGAGCAGTACTTC
TRBD1,few,TRBJ1-1,TRBV29-1,CSGTTGGAGTEAFF,TGCAGCGGGACGACAGGGGGCGCGGGGACTGAAGCTTTCTTT
-,-,TRBJ2-1,TRBV28,CASSFPYRLGNEQFF,TGTGCCAGCAGTTTCCCCTATAGGTTAGGCAATGAGCAGTTCTTC
TRBD1,few,TRBJ2-7,TRBV27,CASSLGTDSTYEQYF,TGTGCCAGCAGTCTCGGGACAGATTCGACCTACGAGCAGTACTTC
-,few,TRBJ2-3,TRBV7-2,CASSSLGGRVDTQYF,TGTGCCAGCAGCTCTCTCGGGGGCCGGGTAGATACGCAGTATTTT